This T cell receptor (beta chain) was captured by sequencing in a study of CD8+ T cells in alopecia areata. Regarding the study as a whole: Higher clonality was seen in lesional scalp than in normal scalp, especially in alopecia totalis/universalis. Scalp clonality and expanded CD8+ clones among the top 100 showed significant decreases with tofacitinib.

Treatment specified: oral pan-JAK inhibitor, 5-10 mg twice daily. Lesional scalp punch biopsies and peripheral blood came from alopecia areata patients. T lymphocytes (CD4+ and CD8+) were sorted from PBMCs. J lost 5 bases, V lost 6 bases, and 9 bases had no gene match. This CDR3 comprises 15 residues. The germline V gene encodes CDR1 MNHEY and CDR2 SMNVEV (reference sequence). As to this clone: As yet, its antigen is unknown.

RNA extraction and reverse transcription yielded cDNA as sequencing template. Here immunoSEQ multiplex PCR was the method, and the copy in TCRdb shows in-frame clones only, minus some. The sample consists of around 120,000 clones, about 50% of them appearing once. The sequencing here drew on CD4+ T cells sorted from blood, taken at week 4, from a patient treated with tofacitinib. This receptor was identified in a human donor with alopecia areata. The chain combines TRBV27 with TRBJ1-2; TRBD1 matches 10 bases. CDR3 residues: CASRYPRTGGYGYTF. The CDR3 nucleotides read TGTGCCAGCAGATACCCGAGGACAGGGGGTTATGGCTACACCTTC.